One sample yielded the 27 T cell receptor beta chains listed below, sequenced in a study of CD8+CD57+ T cells in acquired aplastic anemia. TCR beta VDJ and CDR3 profiles were obtained from a genomic DNA template. TCRdb ran MiXCR on the reads and lists one entry per CDR3 protein. The sample holds just over 400,000 distinct CDR3 sequences, 65% to 80% seen once. The specimen was sorted CD4+, CD8+, or CD8+CD57+ T cells (not recorded which) from PBMCs. Receptors were obtained from a human donor in good health, serving as a control.

The chain combines TRBV25-1 with TRBJ2-7, with 7 bases fitting TRBD1. CDR1 MGHDK and CDR2 SYGVNS come from the germline V gene. V was clipped by 7 bases and J by 6 bases; unmatched bases: 12. This CDR3 comprises 14 residues. The CDR3 sequence: CASTPRGGRCEQYF. In DNA form, the CDR3 reads TGTGCCAGCACCCCGAGAGGGGGCAGGTGCGAGCAGTACTTC.

The chain uses TRBV11-2 and TRBJ2-5, with TRBD1 matching 8 bases. This CDR3 spans 15 amino acids. V shed 3 bases, J shed 5 bases, and the junction held 8 bases outside the gene matches. Germline V gene lookup returns CDR1 SGHAT and CDR2 FQNNGV. Here the CDR3 reads CASSFEQGDRETQYF. The CDR3, as DNA: TGTGCCAGCAGCTTCGAACAGGGGGATCGGGAGACCCAGTACTTC.

V is TRBV7-8 and J is TRBJ1-1, with unresolved D. The germline CDR1 and CDR2 sequences are SGHVS and FQNEAQ. V was shortened by 5 bases and J by 13 bases, with 23 bases between the two germline ends. The CDR3 runs 14 residues. The CDR3 reads CASSLDARRDTDFF. CDR3 coding DNA: TGTGCCAGCAGCCTAGATGCTCGGCGAGATACGGATTTCTTT.

This chain uses TRBV11-3 with TRBJ2-7, with 10 bases lining up with TRBD1. The CDR3 covers 15 residues. Per germline, CDR1 SGHNT and CDR2 YENEEA. V shed 0 bases and J 4 bases; nucleotides not matched to a gene: 3. CDR3 sequence: CASSLEGQGRYEQYF. The CDR3 nucleotides are TGTGCCAGCAGCTTAGAGGGACAGGGGCGGTACGAGCAGTACTTC. Using reference TRBV11-3 and TRBJ2-7 for the parts outside the CDR3, the full variable domain is EAGVVQSPRYKIIEKKQPVAFWCNPISGHNTLYWYLQNLGQGPELLIRYENEEAVDDSQLPKDRFSAERLKGVDSTLKIQPAELGDSAVYLCASSLEGQGRYEQYFGPGTRLTVT.

Regarding this clonotype: One end of the junction fails to match germline, which may point to a read error. This sequence joins TRBV7-2 and TRBJ2-7; possibly TRBD1 or TRBD2 for D (5 bases each). The CDR3 covers 13 residues. The germline V gene encodes CDR1 SGHTA and CDR2 FQGNSA. DNA for the CDR3: TGTGCCAGCAACACCGGGGCAGATACGCAGTATTTTTTC. It encodes CASNTGADTQYFF.

This chain joins TRBV9 and TRBJ1-1; the D gene is possibly TRBD1 (5 bases). Trimming shortened V by 3 bases and J by 12 bases, and 18 bases separated the two germline ends. There are 13 residues in the CDR3. CDR1 SGDLS and CDR2 YYNGEE come from the germline V gene. CDR3 residues: CASSDTIGTDSFF. The DNA of the CDR3 is TGTGCCAGCAGCGACACCATAGGGACTGACTCTTTCTTT.

This clonotype was detected ten times or more. The CDR3 loop is CASSTGRDQPQHF. CDR3 sequence (DNA): TGTGCCAGTAGTACAGGACGCGATCAGCCCCAGCATTTT. The genes are TRBV19 and TRBJ1-5; D unclear. The germline V and J ends were trimmed by 4 bases and 5 bases, with 9 bases remaining between them. Germline lookup yields CDR1 LNHDA and CDR2 SQIVND (reference sequence). The CDR3 totals 13 residues.

This clonotype came up a few times. This chain joins TRBV18 and TRBJ2-4; no reliable D call. Germline V CDR1 and CDR2: KGHSH, LQKENI. Trimming took 2 bases from V and 7 from J, leaving 9 bases between them. This CDR3 is built from 13 residues. CDR3 coding DNA: TGTGCCAGCTCACCAGATAGGGCTAACATTCAGTACTTC. This encodes CASSPDRANIQYF.

The chain is built from TRBV6-6 and TRBJ1-2; D might be TRBD1 (6 bases). Between the trimmed V and J ends, which lost 8 bases and 5 bases, there was a span of 18 bases. Per germline, CDR1 MNHNY and CDR2 SVGAGI (reference sequence). CDR3 size: 14 residues. As DNA, the CDR3 is TGTGCCAGCCGGGTAGCTACAGGGCAATATGGCTACACCTTC. Protein sequence: CASRVATGQYGYTF.

Many counts were recorded for this clonotype. The chain has TRBV5-4 and TRBJ2-1; D gene uncertain. Trimming shortened V by 0 bases and J by 9 bases, and 13 bases separated the two germline ends. This CDR3 has 14 amino acids. CDR1 and CDR2 from the germline V gene are SGHNT and YYREEE (reference sequence). CDR3 loop: CASSLALGLGEQFF. The CDR3 DNA reads as TGTGCCAGCAGCTTGGCCTTGGGTTTGGGTGAGCAGTTCTTC. Looking up the rest from reference TRBV5-4 and TRBJ2-1 gives the full variable domain: ETGVTQSPTHLIKTRGQQVTLRCSSQSGHNTVSWYQQALGQGPQFIFQYYREEENGRGNFPPRFSGLQFPNYSSELNVNALELDDSALYLCASSLALGLGEQFFGPGTRLTVL.

Worth noting for this clonotype: The junction differs from germline at one of its ends, possibly a read error. The gene calls are TRBV7-2 and TRBJ1-1; D gene unclear. The CDR3 length is 14 residues. Germline V CDR1 and CDR2: SGHTA, FQGNSA. The chain's CDR3 is CASTLYIMNTGAYF. In DNA, the CDR3 is TGCGCCAGCACCCTCTATATTATGAACACTGGAGCTTACTTT.

On this clonotype: One end of the junction fails to match germline, which may point to a read error. The rearrangement joins TRBV19 to TRBJ1-3, with a weak D call TRBD1 (5 bases). This CDR3 has 15 amino acids. CDR1 is LNHDA and CDR2 is SQIVND in the germline V gene (reference sequence). In nucleotides, the CDR3 is TGCGCCAGCAGCTTCTCGCAGGGCTCTGGAAACACCATATATTTT. As protein: CASSFSQGSGNTIYF.

The rearrangement links TRBV6-2 or TRBV6-3 to TRBJ2-4; 7 bases fit TRBD1. The CDR3 consists of 15 residues. With 8 bases clipped from V and 7 bases from J, the junction kept 14 bases outside the gene matches. CDR1 is MNHEY and CDR2 is SVGEGT in the germline V gene. The CDR3 DNA reads as TGTGCCAGCGGAAGGGCTGGGACAGCCGAGAACATTCAGTACTTC. This codes for CASGRAGTAENIQYF.

This clonotype was recorded a few times. A much larger clone lies one base from this, so it may be a read error. The J gene is TRBJ2-7, the V gene TRBV12-3 or TRBV12-4, with no clear D. This CDR3 is 12 amino acids long. DNA for the CDR3: TGTGCCGGCAGTTTATTAGCATCTGGGCAGTACTTC. Its translation is CAGSLLASGQYF.

CDR3 region: CASSFAGTTGGQETQYF. The CDR3 nucleotides are TGTGCCAGCAGCTTTGCCGGCACGACAGGGGGTCAAGAGACCCAGTACTTC. The chain recombines TRBV2 with TRBJ2-5; 9 bases agree with TRBD1. CDR3 size: 17 residues. Germline CDR1 is SNHLY and CDR2 is FYNNEI. Unmatched junction bases numbered 13, after V lost 6 bases and J lost 2 bases.

In its sample, this clonotype was seen a few times. This sequence joins TRBV29-1 and TRBJ1-2, with unresolved D. CDR1 and CDR2 from the germline V gene are SQVTM and ANQGSEA. V gave up 4 bases and J gave up 8 bases, with 20 bases separating them. CDR3 length equals 14 residues. In DNA form, the CDR3 reads TGCAGCGTTGCCTCGGCGGCGGCCAAGGGCGGCTACACCTTC. Translating it yields CSVASAAAKGGYTF. The whole variable domain, remainder taken from reference TRBV29-1 and TRBJ1-2, is SAVISQKPSRDICQRGTSLTIQCQVDSQVTMMFWYRQQPGQSLTLIATANQGSEATYESGFVIDKFPISRPNLTFSTLTVSNMSPEDSSIYLCSVASAAAKGGYTFGSGTRLTVV.

This clonotype was observed many times. The chain links TRBV27 to TRBJ2-7, with D possibly being TRBD1 or TRBD2 (5 bases each). The V gene's germline CDR1 is MNHEY and CDR2 SMNVEV (reference sequence). The CDR3 loop spans 14 amino acids. Trimming removed 6 bases from V and 2 bases from J, with 14 bases in between. In nucleotides, the CDR3 is TGTGCCAGCAGCTTACAACTGGGGGCCTACGAGCAGTACTTC. Its protein product is CASSLQLGAYEQYF.

This clonotype was seen a few times. The CDR3 end shows no conserved phenylalanine or tryptophan, and so a read error is likely. The DNA is left out, because the CDR3 cannot be placed on it with certainty; the CDR3 is given as TCRdb lists it. This sequence joins TRBV7-2 and TRBJ1-2; the D call in the table, TRBD1, was not verified against the DNA. CDR1 is SGHTA and CDR2 is FQGNSA in the germline V gene. Ends included, the CDR3 has 8 residues. CDR3 residues: CASSLAGT.

This clonotype has ten or more counts. J is TRBJ2-7 and V is TRBV7-2; 12 nucleotides agree with TRBD2. The junction had 2 bases not matched to a gene; V was cut back by 6 bases and J by 2 bases. This CDR3 is 14 amino acids long. Germline CDR1 SGHTA, CDR2 FQGNSA. For the CDR3, the DNA is TGTGCCAGCAGAACTAGCGGGGGGACCTACGAGCAGTACTTC. Its translation is CASRTSGGTYEQYF. Filled out from reference TRBV7-2 and TRBJ2-7, the complete variable domain reads GAGVSQSPSNKVTEKGKDVELRCDPISGHTALYWYRQSLGQGLEFLIYFQGNSAPDKSGLPSDRFSAERTGGSVSTLTIQRTQQEDSAVYLCASRTSGGTYEQYFGPGTRLTVT.

CDR3 coding DNA: TGTGCCAGCACCTCCCAGGGGGGCGATCAGCCCCAGCATTTT. Its protein is CASTSQGGDQPQHF. This chain joins TRBV9 and TRBJ1-5; 7 bases agree with TRBD1. This CDR3 has 14 amino acids. With V trimmed by 6 bases and J by 5 bases, 8 bases remained unmatched. Germline CDR1 is SGDLS and CDR2 is YYNGEE.

This clonotype has ten or more counts. V gene TRBV10-3 combines with J gene TRBJ1-5; a possible D gene is TRBD1 (5 bases). Trimming pared 8 bases from V and 7 bases from J, leaving 12 bases between. The CDR3 covers 12 residues. Germline CDR1 and CDR2: ENHRY and SYGVKD. The CDR3 sequence is CAIGGTRQPQHF. The CDR3, as DNA: TGTGCCATCGGGGGGACTCGACAGCCCCAGCATTTT.

The gene calls are TRBV11-2 and TRBJ2-3, with TRBD2 matching over 10 bases. The V gene's germline CDR1 is SGHAT and CDR2 FQNNGV. The CDR3 is 16 residues long. The V segment lost 6 bases and the J segment 0 bases; nucleotides outside the gene matches: 6. CDR3 sequence: CASRPSGGASTDTQYF. CDR3 in DNA: TGTGCCAGCAGACCGAGCGGGGGGGCGAGCACAGATACGCAGTATTTT.

This clonotype was found once. The rearrangement joins TRBV7-6 to TRBJ1-1, with a weak D call TRBD1 (6 bases). CDR1 is SGHVS and CDR2 is FNYEAQ in the germline V gene. The CDR3 has 14 residues. V was clipped by 5 bases and J by 5 bases, with 15 bases between them. CDR3 DNA sequence: TGTGCCAGCAGCCCTGGAGGGGGGATAACTGAAGCTTTCTTT. Translating it yields CASSPGGGITEAFF. Full variable domain (rest looked up from reference TRBV7-6 and TRBJ1-1): GAGVSQSPRYKVTKRGQDVALRCDPISGHVSLYWYRQALGQGPEFLTYFNYEAQQDKSGLPNDRFSAERPEGSISTLTIQRTEQRDSAMYRCASSPGGGITEAFFGQGTRLTVV.

The genes are TRBV12-3 or TRBV12-4 and TRBJ2-5; 7 bases agree with TRBD2. CDR3 length equals 14 residues. After removal of 6 bases from V and 5 bases from J, the junction contained 9 bases not matched to a gene. The CDR3 nucleotides are TGTGCCAGCAGCCGTGGGGGGGACGGGGAGACCCAGTACTTC. Amino acids: CASSRGGDGETQYF.

To note about this clonotype: The conserved closing phenylalanine or tryptophan is absent in this CDR3, likely reflecting a read error. In nucleotides, the CDR3 is TGTGCCAGCAGCGTACCTGGGCTGGAGACCCAGTACTCC. This encodes CASSVPGLETQYS. The chain links TRBV7-8 to TRBJ2-5; D unresolved. Looked up from germline, CDR1 is SGHVS and CDR2 is FQNEAQ. With 5 bases removed from V and 5 bases from J, the gap between germline ends came to 12 bases. The CDR3 is 13 residues long.

The table lists this clonotype with a few counts. The chain combines TRBV6-2 or TRBV6-3 with TRBJ1-2; no definite D call. From germline, CDR1 is MNHEY and CDR2 SVGEGT. Between the trimmed V and J ends, which lost 5 bases and 6 bases, there was a span of 13 bases. The CDR3 has 13 residues. CDR3 nucleotides: TGTGCCAGCAGTCGGGGTAGGAGAAATGGCTACACCTTC. Amino acid sequence: CASSRGRRNGYTF.

The chain is built from TRBV6-4 and TRBJ2-5; 8 bases are a match to TRBD1. V shed 7 bases and J 1 base; nucleotides not matched to a gene: 14. Germline CDR1 is MRHNA and CDR2 is SNTAGT. This CDR3 is built from 17 residues. CDR3 DNA: TGTGCCAGCACCACGCACCACTCTGGACAGGGCCAAGAGACCCAGTACTTC. Its protein product is CASTTHHSGQGQETQYF.